Listed below are T cell receptor beta chains from one sample, sequenced in a study of cytomegalovirus exposure and HLA in healthy donors. The repertoire was sequenced with immunoSEQ multiplex PCR; TCRdb's copy has only in-frame clones and lacks some. The sample has 140,000 to 150,000 clones, 75% to 80% seen once. Source material: PBMCs. The receptors originated from a male donor in good health and CMV-seronegative. Both conserved end residues are part of each CDR3.

length,V,J,CDR3
15,TRBV7-2,TRBJ2-7,CASSQDRGRGYEQYF
14,TRBV7-2,TRBJ1-1,CASVPGTWNTEAFF
14,TRBV5-1,TRBJ1-2,CASSRPDRGLGYTF
12,TRBV7-9,TRBJ1-1,CASNRANTEAFF
18,TRBV7-6,TRBJ2-1,CASSLALRTSGRMDEQFF
18,TRBV5-4,TRBJ2-6,CASSPWTGRSSGANVLTF
15,TRBV5-6,TRBJ2-5,CASSGGQGIQETQYF
15,TRBV27,TRBJ2-1,CASSLRLASYNEQFF
17,TRBV18,TRBJ2-2,CASSRSTGTVNPGELFF
16,TRBV7-2,TRBJ2-1,CASSSLAGGHSNEQFF
15,TRBV12-5,TRBJ1-4,CASGLGERQNEKLFF
16,TRBV7-9,TRBJ1-1,CASSLRTTDMNTEAFF
15,TRBV7-3,TRBJ2-5,CASSLGGLVGETQYF
13,TRBV4-1,TRBJ2-7,CASSQERMYEQYF
14,TRBV5-5,TRBJ1-2,CASIRDTGSMGYTF
14,TRBV5-1,TRBJ2-1,CASTETSVPDEQFF
15,TRBV6-1,TRBJ2-1,CASTGATSGYNEQFF
12,TRBV6-4,TRBJ1-2,CASSDGPYGYTF
14,TRBV27,TRBJ1-5,CASSFRGSNQPQHF